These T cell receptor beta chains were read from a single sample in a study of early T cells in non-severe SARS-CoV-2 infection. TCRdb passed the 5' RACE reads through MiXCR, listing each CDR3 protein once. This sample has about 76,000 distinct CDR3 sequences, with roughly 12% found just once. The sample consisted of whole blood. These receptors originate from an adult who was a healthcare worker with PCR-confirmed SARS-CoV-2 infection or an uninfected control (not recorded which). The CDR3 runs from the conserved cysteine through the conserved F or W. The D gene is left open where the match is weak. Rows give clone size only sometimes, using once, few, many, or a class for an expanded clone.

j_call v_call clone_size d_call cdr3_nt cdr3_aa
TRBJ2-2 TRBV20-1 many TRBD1 TGCAGTGCTAGAGAAGATAGGACAGGGCGACTGTTTTTT CSAREDRTGRLFF
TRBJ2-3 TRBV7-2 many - TGTGCCAGCAGCCCCGGGAGCACAGATACGCAGTATTTT CASSPGSTDTQYF
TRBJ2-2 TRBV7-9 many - TGTGCCAGCAGCTACGACACCGGGGAGCTGTTTTTT CASSYDTGELFF
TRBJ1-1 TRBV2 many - TGTGCCAGCAGTGAAGTACAGTCCTTGGGGACTGAAGCTTTCTTT CASSEVQSLGTEAFF
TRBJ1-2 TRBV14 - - TGTGCCAGCAGCCAAGGGGTCACCTATGGCTACACCTTC CASSQGVTYGYTF
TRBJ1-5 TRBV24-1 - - TGTGCCACCAGTGATTTCGGGCAGTATAGCAATCAGCCCCAGCATTTT CATSDFGQYSNQPQHF
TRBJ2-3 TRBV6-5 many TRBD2 TGTGCCAGCAGTTCAGATCGCGTAGCGGGAGCCACAGATACGCAGTATTTT CASSSDRVAGATDTQYF
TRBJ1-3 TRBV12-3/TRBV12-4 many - TGTGCCAGCAGTTTGAGGACGGCCGGAAACACCATATATTTT CASSLRTAGNTIYF
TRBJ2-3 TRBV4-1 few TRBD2 TGCGCCAGCAGCCAAGGGGGACTAGCGGGTAGCACAGATACGCAGTATTTT CASSQGGLAGSTDTQYF
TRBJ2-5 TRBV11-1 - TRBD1 TGTGCCAGCAGAACAGACAGGGGCATCCAGACCCAGTACTTC CASRTDRGIQTQYF
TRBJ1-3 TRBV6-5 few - TGTGCCAGCAGTTTACGACATACCTCTGGAAACACCATATATTTT CASSLRHTSGNTIYF
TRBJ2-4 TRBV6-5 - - TGTGCCAGCAGTCGTAAAACAGTAGCCAAAAACATTCAGTACTTC CASSRKTVAKNIQYF
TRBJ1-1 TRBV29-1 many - TGCAGCGTTGGACGGGGGGCGCGAACTGAAGCTTTCTTT CSVGRGARTEAFF
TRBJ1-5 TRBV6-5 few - TGTGCCAGCAGTTACGGACAAGCCTACCAGGCCCAGCATTTT CASSYGQAYQAQHF
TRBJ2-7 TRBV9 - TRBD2 TGTGCCAGCAGCGTACAGGGAGGGCTCGGGTACGAGCAGTACTTC CASSVQGGLGYEQYF
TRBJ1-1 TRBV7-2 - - TGTGCCAGCAGCCGCAAGTCCGGGACACTCAACACTGAAGCTTTCTTT CASSRKSGTLNTEAFF
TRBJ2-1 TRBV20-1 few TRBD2 TGCAGTGCTAGCGCGACTAGCGGACCATCCTACAATGAGCAGTTCTTC CSASATSGPSYNEQFF
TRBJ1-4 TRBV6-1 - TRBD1 TGTGCCAGCAACCCCACAGGGGTTAATGAAAAACTGTTTTTT CASNPTGVNEKLFF
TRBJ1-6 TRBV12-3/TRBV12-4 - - TGTGCCAGCACCTTCATCCTTGGGACATTCTCTGGGCTGTATAATTCACCCCTCCACTTT CASTFILGTFSGLYNSPLHF
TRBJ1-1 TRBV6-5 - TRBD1 TGTGCCAGCAGTTACTCGAACAGGGGGGCCAAACTGAACACTGAAGCTTTCTTT CASSYSNRGAKLNTEAFF
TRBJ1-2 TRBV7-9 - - TGTGCCAGCAGCTTACTAGAGGGCCGATATGGCTACACCTTC CASSLLEGRYGYTF
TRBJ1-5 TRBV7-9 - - TGTGCCAGCGGGGTAGAGAATCAGCCCCAGCATTTT CASGVENQPQHF
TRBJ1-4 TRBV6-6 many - TGTGCCAGCAGCCGCGGACAGTGGACCTCAACTAATGAAAAACTGTTTTTT CASSRGQWTSTNEKLFF
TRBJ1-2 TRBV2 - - TGTGCCAGCAGTGAGACAGAGAACTATGGCTACACCTTC CASSETENYGYTF
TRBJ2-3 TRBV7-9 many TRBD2 TGTGCCAGCAGCTTAGCGTGGTTTAGCGGGGACCGCACAGATACGCAGTATTTT CASSLAWFSGDRTDTQYF
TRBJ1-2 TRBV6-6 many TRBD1 TGTGCCAGCAGTTACTTCGGACAGGGCTTCTATGGCTACACCTTC CASSYFGQGFYGYTF
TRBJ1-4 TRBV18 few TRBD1 TGTGCCAGCTCGCGCGCCGGACAGGTTGAAAAACTGTTTTTT CASSRAGQVEKLFF
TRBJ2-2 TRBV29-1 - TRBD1 TGCAGCGTTGACAGGGGGCCCGGGGAGCTGTTTTTT CSVDRGPGELFF
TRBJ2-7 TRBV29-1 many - TGCAGCGCAAGGCAGGGAAGTACCTACGAGCAGTACTTC CSARQGSTYEQYF
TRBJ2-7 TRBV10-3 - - TGTGCCATCAGTGAAGCAGGAGTCTACGAGCAGTACTTC CAISEAGVYEQYF
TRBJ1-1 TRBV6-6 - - TGTGCCAGCAGTGCCTGGCGGGCCACTGAAGCTTTCTTT CASSAWRATEAFF